This T cell receptor beta chain is drawn from a study of cytomegalovirus exposure and HLA in healthy donors. Whole-study results and caveats: A missense variant in DCLRE1C was later tied to TCR beta V- and J-gene trimming.

PCR amplification relied on 60 Vbeta primers (plus 13 Jbeta primers). Libraries were prepared by immunoSEQ multiplex PCR; TCRdb keeps only in-frame clonotypes and omits some of them. The table for this sample gives approximately 190,000 clones. For this clone: Antigen: not known.

Trimming shortened V by 2 bases and J by 0 bases, and 17 bases separated the two germline ends. The germline CDR1 and CDR2 sequences are ENHRY and SYGVKD. This CDR3 is 19 amino acids long. The sample was PBMCs. The TCR sequence derives from a man aged 30 to 39 in good health and CMV-seronegative. The chain has TRBV10-3 and TRBJ2-6; a weak D match, TRBD1 (6 bases). The DNA for the CDR3 is TGTGCCATCAGTGAGAGGGGCAGGGGCCGAGTCTCTGGGGCCAACGTCCTGACTTTC. This gives the protein CAISERGRGRVSGANVLTF.